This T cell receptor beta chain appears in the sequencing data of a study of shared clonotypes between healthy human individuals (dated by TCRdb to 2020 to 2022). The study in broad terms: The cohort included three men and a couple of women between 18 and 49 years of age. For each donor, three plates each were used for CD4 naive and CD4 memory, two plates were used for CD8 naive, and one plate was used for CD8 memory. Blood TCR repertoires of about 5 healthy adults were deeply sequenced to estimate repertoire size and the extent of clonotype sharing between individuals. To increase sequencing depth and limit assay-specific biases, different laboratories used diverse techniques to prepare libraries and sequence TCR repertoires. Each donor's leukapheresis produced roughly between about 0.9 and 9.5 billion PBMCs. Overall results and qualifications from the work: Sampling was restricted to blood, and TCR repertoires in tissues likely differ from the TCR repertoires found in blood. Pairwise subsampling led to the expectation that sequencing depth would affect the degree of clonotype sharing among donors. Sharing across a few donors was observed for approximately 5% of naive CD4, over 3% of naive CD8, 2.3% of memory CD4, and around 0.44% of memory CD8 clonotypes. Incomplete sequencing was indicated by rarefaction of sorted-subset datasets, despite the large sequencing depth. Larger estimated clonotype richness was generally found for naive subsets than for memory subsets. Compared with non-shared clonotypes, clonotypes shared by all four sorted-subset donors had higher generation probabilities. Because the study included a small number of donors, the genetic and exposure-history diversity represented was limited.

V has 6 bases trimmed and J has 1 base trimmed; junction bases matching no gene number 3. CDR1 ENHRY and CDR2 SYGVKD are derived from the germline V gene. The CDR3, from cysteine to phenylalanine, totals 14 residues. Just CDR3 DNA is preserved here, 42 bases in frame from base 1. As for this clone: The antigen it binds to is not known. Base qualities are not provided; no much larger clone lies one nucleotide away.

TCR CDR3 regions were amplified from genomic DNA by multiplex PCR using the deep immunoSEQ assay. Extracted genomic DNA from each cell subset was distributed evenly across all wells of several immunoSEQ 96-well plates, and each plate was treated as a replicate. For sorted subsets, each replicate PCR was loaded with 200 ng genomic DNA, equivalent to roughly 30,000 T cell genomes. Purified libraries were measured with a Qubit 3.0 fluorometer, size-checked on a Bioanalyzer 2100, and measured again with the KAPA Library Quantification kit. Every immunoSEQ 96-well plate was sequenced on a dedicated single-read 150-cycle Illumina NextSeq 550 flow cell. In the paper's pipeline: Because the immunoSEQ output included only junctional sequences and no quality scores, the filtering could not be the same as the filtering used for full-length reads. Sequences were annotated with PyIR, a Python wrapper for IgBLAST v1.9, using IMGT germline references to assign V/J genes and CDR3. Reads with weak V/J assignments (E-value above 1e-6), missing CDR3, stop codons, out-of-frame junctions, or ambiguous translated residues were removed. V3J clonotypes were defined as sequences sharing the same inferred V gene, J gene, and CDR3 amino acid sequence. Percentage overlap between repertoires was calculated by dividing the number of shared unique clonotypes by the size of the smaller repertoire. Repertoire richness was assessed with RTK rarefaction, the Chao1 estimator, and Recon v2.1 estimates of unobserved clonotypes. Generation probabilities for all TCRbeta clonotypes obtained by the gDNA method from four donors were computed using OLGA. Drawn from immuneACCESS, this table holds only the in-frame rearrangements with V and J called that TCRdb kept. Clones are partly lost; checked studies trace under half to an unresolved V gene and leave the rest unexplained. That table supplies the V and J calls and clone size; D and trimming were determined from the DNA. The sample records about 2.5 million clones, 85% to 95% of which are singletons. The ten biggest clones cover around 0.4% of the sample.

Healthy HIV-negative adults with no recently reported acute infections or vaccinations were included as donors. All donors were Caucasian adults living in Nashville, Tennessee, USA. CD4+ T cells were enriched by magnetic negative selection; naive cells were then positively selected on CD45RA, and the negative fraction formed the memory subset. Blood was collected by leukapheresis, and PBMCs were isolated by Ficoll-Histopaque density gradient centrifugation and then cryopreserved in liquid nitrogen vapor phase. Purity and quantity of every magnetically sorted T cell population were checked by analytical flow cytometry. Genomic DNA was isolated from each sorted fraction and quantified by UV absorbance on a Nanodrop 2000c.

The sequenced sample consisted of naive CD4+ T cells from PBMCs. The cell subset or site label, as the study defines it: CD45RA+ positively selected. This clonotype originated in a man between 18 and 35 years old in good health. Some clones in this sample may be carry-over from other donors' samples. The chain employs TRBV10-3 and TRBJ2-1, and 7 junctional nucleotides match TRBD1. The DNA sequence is TGTGCCATCAGACAGGGGCTATCCTACAATGAGCAGTTCTTC. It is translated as CAIRQGLSYNEQFF.